Listed below are T cell receptor beta chains from one sample, sequenced in a study of identical twins. Each CDR3 protein is one row after TCRdb ran MiXCR on the 5' RACE reads. The table lists approximately 700,000 distinct CDR3 sequences, 5.5% to 6.5% of them singletons. The sequencing input was naive T cells sorted from blood. These receptors were collected from a man between 18 and 29 years old in good health. Each CDR3 is given with its conserved first and last residue. Fields, in order: clone size, D gene, J gene, V gene, CDR3 protein, CDR3 DNA. A D gene is named only where the DNA matches it firmly. Size is omitted from some rows. Given values are once, few, many or a class for expanded clones.

few | - | TRBJ2-5 | TRBV7-9 | CASSLGGSGKQETQYF | TGTGCCAGCAGCTTAGGGGGTAGCGGAAAGCAAGAGACCCAGTACTTC
few | TRBD1 | TRBJ2-2 | TRBV24-1 | CATSDFYQGDHGELFF | TGTGCCACCAGTGATTTCTATCAGGGGGACCACGGGGAGCTGTTTTTT
few | - | TRBJ2-2 | TRBV29-1 | CSAGRTLNTGELFF | TGCAGCGCAGGGAGAACATTGAACACCGGGGAGCTGTTTTTT
many | - | TRBJ1-1 | TRBV11-2 | CASSLDQRDTEAFF | TGTGCCAGCAGCTTAGATCAGAGGGACACTGAAGCTTTCTTT
many | TRBD1 | TRBJ2-7 | TRBV20-1 | CSARTRGLTYEQYF | TGCAGTGCTAGGACCAGGGGGCTAACCTACGAGCAGTACTTC
many | - | TRBJ2-7 | TRBV6-5 | CASSYSGKGGYEQYF | TGTGCCAGCAGTTACTCAGGAAAAGGGGGCTACGAGCAGTACTTC
- | - | TRBJ2-1 | TRBV3-1 | CASSPLAKEQFF | TGTGCCAGCAGCCCCCTAGCGAAGGAGCAGTTCTTC
- | - | TRBJ1-1 | TRBV27 | CASSSTPMNTEAFF | TGTGCCAGCAGTTCCACACCTATGAACACTGAAGCTTTCTTT
- | - | TRBJ2-1 | TRBV6-1 | CASTQTWWGNNEQFF | TGTGCCAGCACCCAGACGTGGTGGGGAAACAATGAGCAGTTCTTC
many | TRBD1 | TRBJ2-2 | TRBV6-2/TRBV6-3 | CASRGDRVRTGELFF | TGTGCCAGCAGGGGGGACAGGGTCCGTACCGGGGAGCTGTTTTTT
many | - | TRBJ1-5 | TRBV29-1 | CSVGTQDGQPQHF | TGCAGCGTTGGGACGCAGGACGGTCAGCCCCAGCATTTT
few | TRBD2 | TRBJ2-2 | TRBV4-3 | CASSHQAAGDTGELFF | TGCGCCAGCAGCCACCAGGCGGCGGGGGACACCGGGGAGCTGTTTTTT
many | - | TRBJ1-1 | TRBV25-1 | CASSMTDMNTEAFF | TGTGCCAGCAGTATGACCGACATGAACACTGAAGCTTTCTTT
many | - | TRBJ2-1 | TRBV4-3 | CASSQDGSRIEQFF | TGCGCCAGCAGCCAAGATGGGTCTAGGATTGAGCAGTTCTTC
- | - | TRBJ1-5 | TRBV2 | CASSDGGRSNQPQHF | TGTGCCAGCAGTGACGGGGGTCGTAGCAATCAGCCCCAGCATTTT
few | - | TRBJ2-7 | TRBV7-2 | CASSFADGAYEQYF | TGTGCCAGCAGCTTCGCGGACGGAGCCTACGAGCAGTACTTC
few | TRBD1 | TRBJ2-7 | TRBV5-1 | CASSYLRDSKDYEQYF | TGCGCCAGCAGCTACTTACGGGACAGCAAAGACTACGAGCAGTACTTC
many | - | TRBJ1-5 | TRBV7-6 | CASSPGPGLGQPQHF | TGTGCCAGCAGTCCAGGGCCAGGATTAGGTCAGCCCCAGCATTTT
many | - | TRBJ1-5 | TRBV28 | CASNIGQYSNQPQHF | TGTGCCAGCAATATCGGACAGTATAGCAATCAGCCCCAGCATTTT
few | - | TRBJ2-2 | TRBV5-1 | CASSLVRDAGTTGELFF | TGCGCCAGCAGCTTGGTACGTGATGCGGGCACCACCGGGGAGCTGTTTTTT
- | TRBD2 | TRBJ2-1 | TRBV4-1 | CASSPSGLAHNEQFF | TGCGCCAGCAGCCCATCAGGACTAGCGCACAATGAGCAGTTCTTC
- | - | TRBJ2-3 | TRBV19 | CASVDLQSTDTQYF | TGTGCCAGTGTTGACCTACAGAGCACAGATACGCAGTATTTT
- | - | TRBJ1-6 | TRBV27 | CASSLSGVGGNSPLHF | TGTGCCAGCAGTTTATCGGGGGTGGGGGGAAATTCACCCCTCCACTTT
many | - | TRBJ2-7 | TRBV20-1 | CSAANTAGMDEQYF | TGCAGTGCTGCGAACACGGCGGGAATGGACGAGCAGTACTTC
few | - | TRBJ2-3 | TRBV28 | CASSLLVGPSTDTQYF | TGTGCCAGCAGTTTATTAGTGGGGCCTAGCACAGATACGCAGTATTTT
many | - | TRBJ2-1 | TRBV6-1 | CASSDMVLGHEQFF | TGTGCCAGCAGTGACATGGTCTTGGGGCATGAGCAGTTCTTC
- | - | TRBJ2-7 | TRBV7-2 | CASRRSREYEQYF | TGTGCCAGCAGGCGGAGTAGGGAGTACGAGCAGTACTTC
few | - | TRBJ1-1 | TRBV20-1 | CSASDRLDEAFF | TGCAGTGCTAGCGACAGACTCGATGAAGCTTTCTTT
many | - | TRBJ2-2 | TRBV4-1 | CASSHASTGELFF | TGCGCCAGCAGCCATGCTTCCACCGGGGAGCTGTTTTTT
many | - | TRBJ2-1 | TRBV7-2 | CASSLGVGLAINEQFF | TGTGCCAGCAGCTTAGGTGTCGGGCTAGCGATTAATGAGCAGTTCTTC
many | TRBD1 | TRBJ2-5 | TRBV29-1 | CSVRGGTGWRETQYF | TGCAGCGTTCGAGGTGGGACAGGCTGGCGGGAGACCCAGTACTTC